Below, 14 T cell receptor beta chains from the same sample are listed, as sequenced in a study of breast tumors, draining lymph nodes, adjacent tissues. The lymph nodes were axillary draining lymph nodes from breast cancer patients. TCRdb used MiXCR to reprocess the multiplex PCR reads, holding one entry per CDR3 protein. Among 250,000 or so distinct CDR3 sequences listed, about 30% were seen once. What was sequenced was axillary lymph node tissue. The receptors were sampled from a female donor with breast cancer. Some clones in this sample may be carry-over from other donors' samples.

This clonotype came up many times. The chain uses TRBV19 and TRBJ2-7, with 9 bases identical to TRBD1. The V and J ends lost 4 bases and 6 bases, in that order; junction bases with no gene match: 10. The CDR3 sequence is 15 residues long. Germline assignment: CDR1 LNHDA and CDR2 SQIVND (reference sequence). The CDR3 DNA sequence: TGTGCCAGTAGTACCCACGGACAGGGGAAATCCGAGCAGTACTTC. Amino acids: CASSTHGQGKSEQYF. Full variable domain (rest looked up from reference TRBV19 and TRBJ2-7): DGGITQSPKYLFRKEGQNVTLSCEQNLNHDAMYWYRQDPGQGLRLIYYSQIVNDFQKGDIAEGYSVSREKKESFPLTVTSAQKNPTAFYLCASSTHGQGKSEQYFGPGTRLTVT.

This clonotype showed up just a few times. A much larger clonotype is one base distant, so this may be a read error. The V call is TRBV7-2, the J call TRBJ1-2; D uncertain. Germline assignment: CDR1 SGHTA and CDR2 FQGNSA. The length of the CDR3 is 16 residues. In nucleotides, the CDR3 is TGTGCCAGCAGCTTAGCGACTTCCAGCAGTGACTATGGCCACACCTTC. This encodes CASSLATSSSDYGHTF.

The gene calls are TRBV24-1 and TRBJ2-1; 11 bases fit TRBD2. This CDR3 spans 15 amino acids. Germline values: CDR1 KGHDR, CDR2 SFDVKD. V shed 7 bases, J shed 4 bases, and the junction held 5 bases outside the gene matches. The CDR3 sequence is CATSASGRRYNEQFF. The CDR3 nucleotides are TGTGCCACCAGCGCTAGCGGGAGGCGATACAATGAGCAGTTCTTC.

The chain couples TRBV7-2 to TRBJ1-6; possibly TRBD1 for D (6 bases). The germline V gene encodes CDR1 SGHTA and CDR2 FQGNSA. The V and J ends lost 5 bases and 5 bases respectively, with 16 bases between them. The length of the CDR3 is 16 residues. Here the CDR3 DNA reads TGTGCCAGCAGCAGACGGGTGGGGGGCGATAATTCACCCCTCCACTTT. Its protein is CASSRRVGGDNSPLHF.

CDR3 region: CASSYSQAVLAKNIQYF. In nucleotides, the CDR3 is TGTGCCAGCAGTTACTCGCAAGCGGTCCTAGCCAAAAACATTCAGTACTTC. The rearrangement links TRBV6-6 to TRBJ2-4, with D maybe TRBD2 (5 bases). V gave up 0 bases and J gave up 0 bases, with 12 bases separating them. CDR1 is MNHNY, CDR2 SVGAGI, per germline (reference sequence). The CDR3 has 17 residues.

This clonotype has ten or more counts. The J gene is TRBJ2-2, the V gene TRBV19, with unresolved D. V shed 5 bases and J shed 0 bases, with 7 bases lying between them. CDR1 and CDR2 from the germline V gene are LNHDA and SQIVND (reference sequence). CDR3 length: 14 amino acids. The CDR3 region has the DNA TGTGCCAGTAGTGCACTATCGAACACCGGGGAGCTGTTTTTT. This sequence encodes CASSALSNTGELFF.

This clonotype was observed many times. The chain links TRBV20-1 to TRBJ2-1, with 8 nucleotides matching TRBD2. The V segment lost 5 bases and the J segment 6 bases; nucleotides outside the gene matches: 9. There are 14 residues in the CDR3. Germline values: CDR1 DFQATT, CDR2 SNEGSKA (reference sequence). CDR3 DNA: TGCAGTGCTCCCCGGCTAGCGGGCCTCAATGAGCAGTTCTTC. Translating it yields CSAPRLAGLNEQFF.

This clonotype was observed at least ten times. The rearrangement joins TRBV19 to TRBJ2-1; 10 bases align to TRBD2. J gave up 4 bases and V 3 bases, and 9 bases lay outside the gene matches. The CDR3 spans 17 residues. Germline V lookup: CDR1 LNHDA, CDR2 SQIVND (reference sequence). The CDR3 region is CASSMLGTSERYNEQFF. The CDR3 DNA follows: TGTGCCAGTAGTATGTTAGGGACTAGCGAAAGATACAATGAGCAGTTCTTC.

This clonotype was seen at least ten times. CDR3 sequence reads: CASRDTPAGQETQYF. DNA of the CDR3: TGTGCCAGCAGAGATACTCCGGCAGGTCAAGAGACCCAGTACTTC. The chain has TRBV11-1 and TRBJ2-5; D unresolved. V was clipped by 6 bases and J by 2 bases, with 16 bases between them. The germline gives CDR1 SGHAT, CDR2 FQDESV (reference sequence). The CDR3 consists of 15 residues.

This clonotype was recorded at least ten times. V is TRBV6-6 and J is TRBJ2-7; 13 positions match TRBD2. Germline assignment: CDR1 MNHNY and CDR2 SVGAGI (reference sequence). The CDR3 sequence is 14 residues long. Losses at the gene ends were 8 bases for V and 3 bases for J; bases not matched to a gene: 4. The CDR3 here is CASAGTSGNYEQYF. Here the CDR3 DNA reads TGTGCCAGCGCCGGGACTAGCGGGAACTACGAGCAGTACTTC.

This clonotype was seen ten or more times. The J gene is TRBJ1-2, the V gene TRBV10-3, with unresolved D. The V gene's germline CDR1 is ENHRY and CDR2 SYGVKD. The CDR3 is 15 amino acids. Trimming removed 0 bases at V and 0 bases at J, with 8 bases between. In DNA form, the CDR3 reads TGTGCCATCAGTGAGTCCCACGGCACTAACTATGGCTACACCTTC. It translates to CAISESHGTNYGYTF.

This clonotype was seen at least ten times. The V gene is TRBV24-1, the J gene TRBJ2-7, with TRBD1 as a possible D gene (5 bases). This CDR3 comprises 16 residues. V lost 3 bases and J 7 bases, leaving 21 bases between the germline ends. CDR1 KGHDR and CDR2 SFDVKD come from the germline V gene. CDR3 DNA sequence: TGTGCCACCAGTGATGGGGCAGGCCGCCCAGTTTGGGAGCAGTACTTC. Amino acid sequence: CATSDGAGRPVWEQYF.

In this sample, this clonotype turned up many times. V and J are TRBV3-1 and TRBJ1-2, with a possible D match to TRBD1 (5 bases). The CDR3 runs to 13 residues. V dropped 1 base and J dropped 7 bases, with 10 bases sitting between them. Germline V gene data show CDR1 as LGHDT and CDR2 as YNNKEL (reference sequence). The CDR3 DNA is TGTGCCAGCAGCCAAGGGGGGAATACTGGCTACACCTTC. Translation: CASSQGGNTGYTF.

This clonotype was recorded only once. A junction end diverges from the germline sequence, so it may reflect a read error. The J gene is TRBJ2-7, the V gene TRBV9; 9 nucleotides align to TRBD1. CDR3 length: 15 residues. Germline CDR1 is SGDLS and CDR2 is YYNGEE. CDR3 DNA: TGTGCCAGTAGCGTAGGGGTTCGACAGGGGGGGGAGCAGTACTTC. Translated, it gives CASSVGVRQGGEQYF.